This entry features one TCR beta chain sequence. Antigen unknown. These data are taken from a study of T-cell memory formation after mild COVID-19. Overall study context: Largely, the TCR clusters proved donor specific.

General study points: Some responding clones appeared in pre-infection memory, suggesting cross-reactive memory joined. Clonal second-wave expansions that peaked on day 37 had unconfirmed SARS-CoV-2 specificity.

5'RACE primed from the constant segment yielded TCR alpha and TCR beta cDNA libraries bearing sample barcodes and UMIs. From the 5' RACE reads, TCRdb called clonotypes with MiXCR, one entry per CDR3 protein. The sample holds about 560,000 distinct CDR3 sequences, around 17% seen once. The CDR3 has 14 residues. V lost 0 bases and J 3 bases, leaving 10 bases between the germline ends. CDR1 and CDR2 (germline): SGDLS, YYNGEE. The chain recombines TRBV9 with TRBJ2-7; D tentatively fits TRBD1 or TRBD2 (5 bases each). Sequences were obtained from PBMCs or a T cell subset sorted from them (not recorded which). The receptor was derived from an adult woman who had mild COVID-19 (a few samples of this study predate the infection). Cell type and time point are not known. The chain's CDR3 is CASSVDPGGYEQYF. CDR3 sequence (DNA): TGTGCCAGCAGCGTAGATCCTGGGGGCTACGAGCAGTACTTC.